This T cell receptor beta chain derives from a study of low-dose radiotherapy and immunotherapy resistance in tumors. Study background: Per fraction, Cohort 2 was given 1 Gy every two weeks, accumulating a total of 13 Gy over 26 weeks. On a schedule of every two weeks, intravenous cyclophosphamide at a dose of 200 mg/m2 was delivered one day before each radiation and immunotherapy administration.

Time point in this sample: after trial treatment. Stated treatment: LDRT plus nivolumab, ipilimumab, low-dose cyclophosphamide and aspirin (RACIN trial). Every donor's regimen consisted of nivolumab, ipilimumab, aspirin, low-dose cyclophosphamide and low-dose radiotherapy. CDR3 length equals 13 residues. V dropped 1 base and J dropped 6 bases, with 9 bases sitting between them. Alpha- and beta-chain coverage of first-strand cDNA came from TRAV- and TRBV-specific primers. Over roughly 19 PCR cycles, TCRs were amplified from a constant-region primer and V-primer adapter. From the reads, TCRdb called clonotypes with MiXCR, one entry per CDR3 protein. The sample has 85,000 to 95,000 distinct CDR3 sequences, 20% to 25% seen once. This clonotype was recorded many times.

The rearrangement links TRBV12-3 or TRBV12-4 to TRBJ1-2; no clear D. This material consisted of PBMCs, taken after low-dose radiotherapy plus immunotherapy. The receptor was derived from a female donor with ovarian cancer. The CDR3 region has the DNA TGTGCCAGCAGTTTAGTAGGAGGGAATGGCTACACCTTC. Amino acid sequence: CASSLVGGNGYTF.